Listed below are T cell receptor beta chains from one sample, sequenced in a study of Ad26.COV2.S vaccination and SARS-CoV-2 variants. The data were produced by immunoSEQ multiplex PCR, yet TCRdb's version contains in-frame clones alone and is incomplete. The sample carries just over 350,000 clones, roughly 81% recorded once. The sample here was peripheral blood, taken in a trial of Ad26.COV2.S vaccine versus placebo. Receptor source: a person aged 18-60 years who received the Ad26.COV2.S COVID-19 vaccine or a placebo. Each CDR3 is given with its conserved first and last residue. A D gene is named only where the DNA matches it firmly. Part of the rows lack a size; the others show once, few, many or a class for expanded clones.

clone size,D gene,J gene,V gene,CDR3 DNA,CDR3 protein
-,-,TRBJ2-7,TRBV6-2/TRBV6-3,TGTGCCAGCAGTTACTCGCAAACCTCCTACGAGCAGTACTTC,CASSYSQTSYEQYF
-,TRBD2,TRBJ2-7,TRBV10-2,TGCGCCAGCAGTTTAGCGGGGGACGCAGCCGAGCAGTACTTC,CASSLAGDAAEQYF
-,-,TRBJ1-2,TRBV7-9,TGTGCCAGCAGCTTATCAGGGAGCTATGGCTACACCTTC,CASSLSGSYGYTF
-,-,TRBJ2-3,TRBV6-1,TGTGCCAGCAGTGAAGTAGGGACAGATACGCAGTATTTT,CASSEVGTDTQYF
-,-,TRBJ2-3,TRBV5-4,TGTGCCAGCGGCTCGGGGGGCGATACGCAGTATTTT,CASGSGGDTQYF
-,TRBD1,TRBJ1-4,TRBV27,TGTGCCAGCAGTACGGACCGGACAGGGAGGGACGAAAAACTGTTTTTT,CASSTDRTGRDEKLFF
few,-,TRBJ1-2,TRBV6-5,TGTGCCAGCAGATCCCCGACCGACGTTAGGTATGGCTACACCTTC,CASRSPTDVRYGYTF
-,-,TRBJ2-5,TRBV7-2,TGTGCCAGCAGCAACGGACGAAAAGAGACCCAGTACTTC,CASSNGRKETQYF
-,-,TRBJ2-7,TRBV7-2,TGTGCCAGCGCCGGGTTGTCGGGAGAGCAGTACTTC,CASAGLSGEQYF
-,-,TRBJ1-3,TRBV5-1,TGCGCCAGCAGCTCGCGTGCTGGAAACACCATATATTTT,CASSSRAGNTIYF
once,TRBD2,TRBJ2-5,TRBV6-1,TGTGCCAGCAGTGAGGGACTAGCGCGGGGGACCCAGTACTTC,CASSEGLARGTQYF
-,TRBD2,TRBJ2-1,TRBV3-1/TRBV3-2,TGTGCCAGCAGTAGCTCTAGCGGGAGTGGGCAGTTCTTC,CASSSSSGSGQFF
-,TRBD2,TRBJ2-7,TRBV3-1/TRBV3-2,TGTGCCAGTAGCGGGGGGCCCTTCTACGAGCAGTACTTC,CASSGGPFYEQYF
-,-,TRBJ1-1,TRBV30,TGTGCCTGGAGTTTTATCGACAGTACCACTGAAGCTTTCTTT,CAWSFIDSTTEAFF
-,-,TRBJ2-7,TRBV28,TGTGCCAGCAGTTTAAGTTTTAGGGGTGTTGTCTCCTACGAGCAGTACTTC,CASSLSFRGVVSYEQYF
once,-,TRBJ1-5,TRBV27,TGTGCCAGCAGAACGATAGGAGGGAATCAGCCCCAGCATTTT,CASRTIGGNQPQHF
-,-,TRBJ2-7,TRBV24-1,TGTGCCACCAGTGATTTGAGCAGGACAAACTCCTACGAGCAGTACTTC,CATSDLSRTNSYEQYF
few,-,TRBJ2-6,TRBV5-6,TGTGCCAGCAGCAAGACTACCCCCGGGGCCAACGTCCTGACTTTC,CASSKTTPGANVLTF
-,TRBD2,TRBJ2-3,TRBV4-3,TGCGCCTCGCGGGGGGACCACATCCTCACAGATACGCAGTATTTT,CASRGDHILTDTQYF
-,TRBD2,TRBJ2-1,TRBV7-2,TGTGCCAGCAGCTCCTGGACTAGCGGGAGGTCGAATGAGCAGTTCTTC,CASSSWTSGRSNEQFF
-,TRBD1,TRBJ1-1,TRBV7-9,TGTGCCAGCAGCTTATGGCAGGGGGCGCGGACTGAAGCTTTCTTT,CASSLWQGARTEAFF
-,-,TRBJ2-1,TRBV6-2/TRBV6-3,TGTGCCAGCAGTTACTCGGGAGTCTACAATGAGCAGTTCTTC,CASSYSGVYNEQFF
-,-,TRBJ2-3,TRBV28,TGTGCCAGCAGCCATACAGGGAAGATGGCAGATACGCAGTATTTT,CASSHTGKMADTQYF
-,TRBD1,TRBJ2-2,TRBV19,TGTGCCAGTAGCTTACAGGGGGCGGTTGGCGGGGAGCTGTTTTTT,CASSLQGAVGGELFF
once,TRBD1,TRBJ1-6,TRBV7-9,TGTGCCAGCTCACAAGGGACAGGGGGCACTTCACCCCTCCACTTT,CASSQGTGGTSPLHF
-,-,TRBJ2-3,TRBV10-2,TGCGCCAGCAGCCGTCCTTCCGGCACAGATACGCAGTATTTT,CASSRPSGTDTQYF
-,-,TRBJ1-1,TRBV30,TGTGCCTGGAGATCCCCTCACGGGGGAACCACTGAAGCTTTCTTT,CAWRSPHGGTTEAFF
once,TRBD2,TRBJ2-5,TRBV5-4,TGTGCCAGCAGCCTGGGACTAGCGGGTATAGGGGAGACCCAGTACTTC,CASSLGLAGIGETQYF
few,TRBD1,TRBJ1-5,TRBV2,TGTGCCAGCAGTGTATTGTGGACAGGGGGCGCGGGAAATCAGCCCCAGCATTTT,CASSVLWTGGAGNQPQHF
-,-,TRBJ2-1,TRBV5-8,TGTGCCAGCAGCCGGCTCATTCCCGCCGTCCCTGAGCAGTTCTTC,CASSRLIPAVPEQFF
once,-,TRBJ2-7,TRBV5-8,TGTGCCAGCAGCTTGGCGGGGGCCCCGACCGATTACTTC,CASSLAGAPTDYF
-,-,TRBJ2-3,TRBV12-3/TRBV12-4,TGTGCCAGCAGTTTAGGAGGAGATACGCAGTATTTT,CASSLGGDTQYF
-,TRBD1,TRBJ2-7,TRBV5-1,TGCGCCAGCAGCTTCGGATGGGGGGACAGGACCTACGAGCAGTACTTC,CASSFGWGDRTYEQYF
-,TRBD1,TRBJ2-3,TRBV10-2,TGCGCCAGCAGTGAGTGGGACAGGGGGTCGGGTACGCAGTATTTT,CASSEWDRGSGTQYF
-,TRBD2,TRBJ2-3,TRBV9,TGTGCCAGCAGCGAGGGACTAACCACCTTTGGGGATACGCAGTATTTT,CASSEGLTTFGDTQYF
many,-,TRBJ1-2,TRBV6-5,TGTGCCAGCAGTTACCTTACACAAAATCGTCCGGGAGGCTACACCTTC,CASSYLTQNRPGGYTF
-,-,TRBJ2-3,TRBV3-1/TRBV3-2,TGTGCCAGCAGCCTGGGGACAAAAAGCACAGATACGCAGTATTTT,CASSLGTKSTDTQYF
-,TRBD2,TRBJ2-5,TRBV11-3,TGTGCCAGCAGCTTAGGGAGAAAGCGGGAGGGCCGAGAGACCCAGTACTTC,CASSLGRKREGRETQYF
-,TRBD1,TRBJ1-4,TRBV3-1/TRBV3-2,TGTGCCAGCAGCCACACCGGGACAGGGGGTGAAAAACTGTTTTTT,CASSHTGTGGEKLFF
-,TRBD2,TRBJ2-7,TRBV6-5,TGTGCCGGGTCAATAGCGGGAGTTAGGAACGAGCAGTACTTC,CAGSIAGVRNEQYF
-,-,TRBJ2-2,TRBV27,TGTGCCAGCAGGCTGGACCCTATCGATTACACCGGGGAGCTGTTTTTT,CASRLDPIDYTGELFF
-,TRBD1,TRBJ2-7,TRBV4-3,TGCGCCAGCAGCCAAGAAAGGACAGGGCTCGAGCAGTACTTC,CASSQERTGLEQYF
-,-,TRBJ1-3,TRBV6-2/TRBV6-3,TGTGCCAGCAGTAACAGACAGAGAAGCTCTGGAAACACCATATATTTT,CASSNRQRSSGNTIYF
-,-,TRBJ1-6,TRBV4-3,TGCGCCAGCAGCCAAGACTATACAGGGAGCTCCTATAATTCACCCCTCCACTTT,CASSQDYTGSSYNSPLHF
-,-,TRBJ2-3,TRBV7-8,TGTGCCAGCAGCTCCTCACTTTATGGGGGCACAGATACGCAGTATTTT,CASSSSLYGGTDTQYF
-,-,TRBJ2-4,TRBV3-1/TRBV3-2,TGTGCCAGCAGCCAAGACAGGATGGACTTTAAAAACATTCAGTACTTC,CASSQDRMDFKNIQYF
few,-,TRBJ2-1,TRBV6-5,TGTGCCAGCAGTACAAATCCCGGGTCCGATGAGCAGTTCTTC,CASSTNPGSDEQFF
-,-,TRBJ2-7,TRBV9,TGTGCCAGCAGCGTATCCGTCTATCCCTACGAGCAGTACTTC,CASSVSVYPYEQYF
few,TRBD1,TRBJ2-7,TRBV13,TGTGCCAGCAGCAGGACAGGGGGCCGCTACGAGCAGTACTTC,CASSRTGGRYEQYF
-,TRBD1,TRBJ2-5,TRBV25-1,TGTGCCAGCAGTGAAGGACAGGGGGGCGCGTGGGAGACCCAGTACTTC,CASSEGQGGAWETQYF
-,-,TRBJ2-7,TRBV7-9,TGTGCCAGCAGCTTATTGCGGGATGGTAACTACGAGCAGTACTTC,CASSLLRDGNYEQYF
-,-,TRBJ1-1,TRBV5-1,TGCGCCAGCAGCTTGGGAGCCCAGGGCCTGAACACTGAAGCTTTCTTT,CASSLGAQGLNTEAFF
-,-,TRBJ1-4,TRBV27,TGTGCCAGCAGTCCGCTTTTCGCAGCTAATGAAAAACTGTTTTTT,CASSPLFAANEKLFF
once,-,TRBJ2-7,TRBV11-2,TGTGCCAGCACTTCGGCGGGGCTCTCCTACGAGCAGTACTTC,CASTSAGLSYEQYF
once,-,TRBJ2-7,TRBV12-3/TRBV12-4,TGTGCCAGCAGCTGGGGAGTGTCGGACGAGCAGTACTTC,CASSWGVSDEQYF